This T cell receptor beta chain was retrieved from a study of neoadjuvant anti-PD-1 for oral cavity cancer. For the study at large: Around day 43, patients without progression received a fourth nivolumab dose before surgery. Study-wide points: Pretreatment Treg/Th17 ratio correlated inversely with post-treatment tumor clonality.

For this clone: What it binds is unknown.

Most PBMC samples had approximately 480 ng input DNA in six replicates. The table came from immunoSEQ multiplex PCR; TCRdb's copy has only in-frame clones and leaves some out. The data contain over 7,500 clones, about three fifths of them singletons. Time point described: after neoadjuvant nivolumab, at surgical resection. Germline V gives CDR1 SGHTA, CDR2 FQGNSA. This CDR3 comprises 16 residues. The ends lost 4 bases at V and 0 bases at J; junction bases unmatched: 8. The sequence derives from a person between 40 and 85 years old with oral cavity squamous cell carcinoma. Sequenced here: PBMCs, sampled after nivolumab (anti-PD-1) treatment. This chain links TRBV7-2 with TRBJ2-5; TRBD2 matches 7 bases. CDR3 loop: CASSSTSGTYQETQYF. The CDR3 nucleotides read TGTGCCAGCAGCTCCACAAGCGGGACCTACCAAGAGACCCAGTACTTC.